A single T cell receptor beta chain is shown here with its context. These data belong to a study of cytomegalovirus exposure and HLA in healthy donors. Use of 60 Vbeta and 13 Jbeta primers characterized the PCR. The repertoire was sequenced with immunoSEQ multiplex PCR; TCRdb's copy has only in-frame clones and lacks some. The sample table sets out 150,000 to 200,000 clones. This receptor was identified in a man under 40 in good health and CMV-seronegative. The sample consisted of PBMCs.

CDR3 amino acids: CASSYSIQGARETQYF. The CDR3 DNA sequence: TGTGCCAGCAGTTACTCGATTCAGGGGGCGCGGGAGACCCAGTACTTC. The V call is TRBV6-5, the J call TRBJ2-5, with TRBD1 matching 8 bases. Germline V lookup: CDR1 MNHEY, CDR2 SVGAGI. This CDR3 spans 16 amino acids. V lost 0 bases to trimming and J lost 5 bases; unmatched junction nucleotides: 8.